The clone carrying this T cell receptor beta chain was seen repeatedly, ten times or more. Its specificity is unknown. Germline CDR1 MGHRA, CDR2 YSYEKL. Trimming removed 5 bases at V and 6 bases at J, with 17 bases between. The CDR3 totals 16 residues. This sample was included in a study of identical twins. Addition of a universal primer site occurred through template switching, and cDNA carried unique molecular identifiers. Using its own MiXCR run on the 5' RACE reads, TCRdb lists one record per CDR3 protein. The sample includes some 710,000 distinct CDR3 sequences, approximately 6.1% of them seen just once. Study-wide results and limits: Invariant MAIT and iNKT cells may have partly biased zero-insertion analyses. The study found excess low generation probability among twin-shared out-of-frame alpha sequences.

The sequenced material came from naive T cells sorted from blood. This TCR came from a young man in good health. V gene TRBV4-1 combines with J gene TRBJ1-6, with D perhaps matching TRBD1 (6 bases). The CDR3 DNA reads TGCGCCAGCAGCGAACAGGGAGGAACGGCTAATTCACCCCTCCACTTT. It is translated as CASSEQGGTANSPLHF.